This is a list of T cell receptor beta chains from one sample in a study of lymphopenia after photon versus proton radiotherapy. The protocol was immunoSEQ multiplex PCR, while the TCRdb copy is restricted to in-frame clones and leaves out a portion. The sample consists of tens of thousands of clones, approximately 90% of them appearing once. The source was peripheral blood, collected from a patient treated with proton-based radiotherapy. The receptors originated from a woman aged 55-70 years with cholangiocarcinoma. Some clones in this sample may be carry-over from other donors' samples. The CDR3 runs from the conserved cysteine through the conserved F or W. The D gene is left open where the match is weak. Rows may omit the clone size; those that give it use once, few, many or a size class.

d_call j_call clone_size v_call cdr3_aa cdr3_nt
- TRBJ2-5 - TRBV5-6 CASSLVQAYGETQYF TGTGCCAGCAGCTTGGTACAGGCCTATGGGGAGACCCAGTACTTC
TRBD2 TRBJ2-1 - TRBV11-2 CASSLGLLAGGPGEQFF TGTGCCAGCAGCTTAGGTTTACTAGCGGGAGGGCCGGGTGAGCAGTTCTTC
- TRBJ1-5 - TRBV27 CASSLRGGLAQHF TGTGCCAGCAGTTTACGCGGCGGCCTGGCCCAGCATTTT
TRBD2 TRBJ2-1 - TRBV7-9 CASSLLAGSYNEQFF TGTGCCAGCAGCTTATTAGCGGGGTCCTACAATGAGCAGTTCTTC
- TRBJ2-7 few TRBV5-1 CASSLAPGSEPEQYF TGCGCCAGCAGCTTGGCGCCAGGGTCAGAGCCCGAGCAGTACTTC
TRBD2 TRBJ2-5 - TRBV2 CASSLTSGEETQYF TGTGCCAGCAGCCTTACTAGCGGGGAAGAGACCCAGTACTTC
- TRBJ1-3 few TRBV20-1 CSTGSGNTIYF TGCAGTACAGGGAGTGGAAACACCATATATTTT
TRBD2 TRBJ2-7 - TRBV27 CASSWLAGGPRYF TGTGCCAGCAGTTGGCTAGCGGGAGGCCCCCGGTACTTC
- TRBJ1-6 - TRBV2 CASTPRDISPLHF TGTGCCAGCACCCCCAGGGACATTTCACCCCTCCACTTT
TRBD2 TRBJ2-1 - TRBV7-2 CASAPYLAGVYNEQFF TGTGCCAGCGCTCCATATCTGGCGGGAGTATACAATGAGCAGTTCTTC
- TRBJ1-3 once TRBV4-1 CASSQDPRDGTIYF TGCGCCAGCAGCCAAGATCCGAGGGATGGCACCATATATTTT
TRBD2 TRBJ2-2 - TRBV27 CASRGLAGVRTGELFF TGTGCCAGCAGGGGACTAGCGGGTGTGAGGACCGGGGAGCTGTTTTTT
TRBD1 TRBJ1-5 - TRBV27 CASSSQGQGNQPQHF TGTGCCAGCAGTTCCCAGGGACAGGGCAATCAGCCCCAGCATTTT
- TRBJ1-5 - TRBV7-2 CASSLATVRNQPQHF TGTGCCAGCAGCTTAGCAACGGTTCGCAATCAGCCCCAGCATTTT
- TRBJ2-5 - TRBV6-1 CASSEVRRAETQYF TGTGCCAGCAGTGAAGTCCGGCGGGCAGAGACCCAGTACTTC
- TRBJ1-1 - TRBV5-6 CASSFSYGTEAFF TGTGCCAGCAGCTTTTCTTACGGCACTGAAGCTTTCTTT
- TRBJ2-7 - TRBV6-5 CASSNRDTRRYEQYF TGTGCCAGCAGCAACCGGGACACCCGTCGGTACGAGCAGTACTTC
- TRBJ1-3 - TRBV19 CASKPDRPKGGNTIYF TGTGCCAGTAAACCGGACAGACCCAAGGGAGGAAACACCATATATTTT
TRBD1 TRBJ1-6 once TRBV4-2 CASSQDRGLDSPLHF TGTGCCAGCAGCCAAGACAGGGGGCTTGACTCACCCCTCCACTTT
- TRBJ2-1 - TRBV4-1 CASSRLLGGNEQFF TGCGCCAGCAGCCGCCTACTCGGGGGCAATGAGCAGTTCTTC
- TRBJ1-4 - TRBV28 CASSTGTPFVGKLFF TGTGCCAGCAGTACTGGGACCCCTTTCGTAGGAAAACTGTTTTTT
TRBD1 TRBJ1-1 - TRBV5-4 CASNSGQGPEAFF TGTGCCAGCAACTCAGGACAGGGCCCCGAAGCTTTCTTT
- TRBJ2-3 - TRBV10-1 CASSESGGGVADTQYF TGCGCCAGCAGTGAGTCAGGAGGGGGAGTCGCAGATACGCAGTATTTT
TRBD1 TRBJ2-1 - TRBV7-8 CASSFKTGVNEQFF TGTGCCAGCAGCTTTAAGACAGGGGTCAATGAGCAGTTCTTC
- TRBJ1-5 few TRBV2 CASHDRLNQPQHF TGTGCCAGCCACGACAGGTTAAATCAGCCCCAGCATTTT
TRBD2 TRBJ2-7 - TRBV7-2 CASSLATSGYYEQYF TGTGCCAGCAGCTTAGCTACTAGCGGATACTACGAGCAGTACTTC
TRBD2 TRBJ2-1 - TRBV25-1 CASSEAGGPLGNEQFF TGTGCCAGCAGTGAAGCGGGAGGGCCATTAGGGAATGAGCAGTTCTTC
TRBD1 TRBJ2-5 - TRBV18 CASSSGQGVSTQYF TGTGCCAGCTCGTCGGGACAGGGTGTTAGTACCCAGTACTTC
- TRBJ1-2 once TRBV6-1 CASSEPGSPVNYGYTF TGTGCCAGCAGTGAACCGGGCTCCCCCGTGAACTATGGCTACACCTTC
TRBD2 TRBJ2-3 - TRBV7-3 CASSLSSGANTDTQYF TGTGCCAGCAGCTTATCTAGCGGGGCCAACACAGATACGCAGTATTTT
TRBD1 TRBJ1-2 - TRBV2 CASRGDRGDGYTF TGTGCCAGCAGGGGGGACAGGGGAGACGGCTACACCTTC
- TRBJ2-2 - TRBV7-9 CASRANTGELFF TGTGCCAGCAGGGCGAACACCGGGGAGCTGTTTTTT
- TRBJ2-5 - TRBV5-1 CASSLGAGAQETQYF TGCGCCAGCAGCTTGGGGGCGGGGGCCCAAGAGACCCAGTACTTC
- TRBJ1-6 - TRBV5-1 CASSLEAPYNSPLHF TGCGCCAGCAGCTTGGAGGCCCCCTATAATTCACCCCTCCACTTT
TRBD2 TRBJ2-1 - TRBV6-6 CASSEGLAGRNEQFF TGTGCCAGCAGTGAGGGACTAGCGGGACGCAATGAGCAGTTCTTC
TRBD1 TRBJ2-1 - TRBV27 CASSNRDRRGEQFF TGTGCCAGCAGCAACCGGGACAGGAGGGGCGAGCAGTTCTTC
- TRBJ1-5 - TRBV6-5 CASSLGRGKSQPQHF TGTGCCAGCAGTTTGGGGAGGGGAAAAAGTCAGCCCCAGCATTTT
TRBD2 TRBJ2-5 - TRBV2 CASPASGYQETQYF TGTGCCAGCCCGGCTAGCGGATACCAAGAGACCCAGTACTTC
- TRBJ1-1 - TRBV11-2 CASSVLGSRYNTEAFF TGTGCCAGCAGCGTCCTAGGTAGTCGATATAACACTGAAGCTTTCTTT
- TRBJ1-2 - TRBV14 CASSQPGQDYGYTF TGTGCCAGCAGCCAACCGGGTCAGGACTATGGCTACACCTTC
TRBD2 TRBJ2-1 - TRBV5-4 CASSSSGTSGQEQFF TGTGCCAGCAGCTCTTCCGGGACTAGCGGCCAAGAGCAGTTCTTC
- TRBJ2-7 few TRBV6-6 CASSYVQGKASYF TGTGCCAGCAGTTATGTTCAGGGTAAGGCGTCGTACTTC
- TRBJ1-2 - TRBV7-3 CASSPPPQRPTYGYTF TGTGCCAGCAGCCCCCCCCCACAGAGGCCAACCTATGGCTACACCTTC
TRBD1 TRBJ2-1 - TRBV2 CASSLQGAQGHEQFF TGTGCCAGCAGTCTACAGGGGGCACAAGGGCATGAGCAGTTCTTC
- TRBJ2-7 few TRBV7-2 CASSSPPRESPLGEQYF TGTGCCAGCAGCTCCCCCCCCCGGGAAAGCCCCCTCGGCGAGCAGTACTTC
- TRBJ2-7 - TRBV6-6 CATSGLSFSYEQYF TGTGCCACATCGGGGTTGTCATTCTCCTACGAGCAGTACTTC
- TRBJ1-1 - TRBV19 CASNLGGIRLNTEAFF TGTGCCAGTAACCTGGGAGGGATCCGGCTGAACACTGAAGCTTTCTTT
TRBD1 TRBJ2-3 - TRBV18 CASSSGQGTDTQYF TGTGCCAGCTCATCGGGACAGGGAACAGATACGCAGTATTTT
- TRBJ1-2 - TRBV6-1 CASSEAPGRGYTF TGTGCCAGCAGTGAAGCGCCGGGACGGGGCTACACCTTC
TRBD1 TRBJ2-3 - TRBV6-6 CASSLVLQGVDTQYF TGTGCCAGCAGCCTAGTGCTGCAGGGGGTAGATACGCAGTATTTT
TRBD1 TRBJ2-7 once TRBV19 CATSQGGQGAGYEQYF TGTGCCACTAGTCAGGGCGGACAGGGGGCGGGCTACGAGCAGTACTTC
- TRBJ2-7 - TRBV7-2 CASSLYPGTYEQYF TGTGCCAGCAGCTTATATCCAGGAACCTACGAGCAGTACTTC
TRBD1 TRBJ2-7 - TRBV4-1 CASRHGTGLAEQYF TGCGCCAGCAGGCACGGGACAGGTCTCGCCGAGCAGTACTTC
- TRBJ1-4 - TRBV7-9 CASSLGQAPNEKLFF TGTGCCAGCAGCTTAGGACAGGCCCCTAATGAAAAACTGTTTTTT
- TRBJ1-1 - TRBV19 CASSIDGRANTEAFF TGTGCCAGTAGTATAGATGGGCGGGCGAACACTGAAGCTTTCTTT
- TRBJ2-3 - TRBV18 CASSRDTATQYF TGTGCCAGCTCACGGGACACAGCTACGCAGTATTTT
TRBD1 TRBJ2-1 - TRBV5-1 CASTRDRGETYNEQFF TGCGCCAGCACACGGGACAGGGGGGAAACATACAATGAGCAGTTCTTC
TRBD1 TRBJ2-5 - TRBV29-1 CSAQGAVSEETQYF TGCAGCGCACAGGGGGCTGTTTCGGAAGAGACCCAGTACTTC
- TRBJ1-5 few TRBV19 CASSTQRGQPQHF TGTGCCAGTAGTACCCAAAGGGGTCAGCCCCAGCATTTT
- TRBJ1-6 - TRBV6-5 CASSYGGSPLHF TGTGCCAGCAGTTACGGAGGGTCACCCCTCCACTTT